Given below is one T cell receptor (beta chain) in context. The antigen is not known. The source of the sample is a study of cytomegalovirus exposure and HLA in healthy donors. Across the study: HLA-typed donors contributed 65 million to 85 million unique TCRs, which were held in an early data release. Study results and limitations: In a later analysis, DRB1 alleles had the most associated TCRs; HLA-C alleles the fewest.

With 0 bases removed from V and 9 bases from J, the gap between germline ends came to 5 bases. Germline V gene lookup returns CDR1 DFQATT and CDR2 SNEGSKA (reference sequence). There are 10 residues in the CDR3. The study ran its PCR with 60 Vbeta and 13 Jbeta primers. The table came from immunoSEQ multiplex PCR; TCRdb's copy has only in-frame clones and leaves some out. The data hold 130,000 or so clones, with approximately 84% observed a single time. Material for sequencing was PBMCs. The receptor comes from a woman aged 35 to 49 in good health and CMV-seronegative. The rearrangement links TRBV20-1 to TRBJ1-2; D not certain. The CDR3 DNA reads as TGCAGTGCTAGAGATACTCGCTACACCTTC. Protein product: CSARDTRYTF.